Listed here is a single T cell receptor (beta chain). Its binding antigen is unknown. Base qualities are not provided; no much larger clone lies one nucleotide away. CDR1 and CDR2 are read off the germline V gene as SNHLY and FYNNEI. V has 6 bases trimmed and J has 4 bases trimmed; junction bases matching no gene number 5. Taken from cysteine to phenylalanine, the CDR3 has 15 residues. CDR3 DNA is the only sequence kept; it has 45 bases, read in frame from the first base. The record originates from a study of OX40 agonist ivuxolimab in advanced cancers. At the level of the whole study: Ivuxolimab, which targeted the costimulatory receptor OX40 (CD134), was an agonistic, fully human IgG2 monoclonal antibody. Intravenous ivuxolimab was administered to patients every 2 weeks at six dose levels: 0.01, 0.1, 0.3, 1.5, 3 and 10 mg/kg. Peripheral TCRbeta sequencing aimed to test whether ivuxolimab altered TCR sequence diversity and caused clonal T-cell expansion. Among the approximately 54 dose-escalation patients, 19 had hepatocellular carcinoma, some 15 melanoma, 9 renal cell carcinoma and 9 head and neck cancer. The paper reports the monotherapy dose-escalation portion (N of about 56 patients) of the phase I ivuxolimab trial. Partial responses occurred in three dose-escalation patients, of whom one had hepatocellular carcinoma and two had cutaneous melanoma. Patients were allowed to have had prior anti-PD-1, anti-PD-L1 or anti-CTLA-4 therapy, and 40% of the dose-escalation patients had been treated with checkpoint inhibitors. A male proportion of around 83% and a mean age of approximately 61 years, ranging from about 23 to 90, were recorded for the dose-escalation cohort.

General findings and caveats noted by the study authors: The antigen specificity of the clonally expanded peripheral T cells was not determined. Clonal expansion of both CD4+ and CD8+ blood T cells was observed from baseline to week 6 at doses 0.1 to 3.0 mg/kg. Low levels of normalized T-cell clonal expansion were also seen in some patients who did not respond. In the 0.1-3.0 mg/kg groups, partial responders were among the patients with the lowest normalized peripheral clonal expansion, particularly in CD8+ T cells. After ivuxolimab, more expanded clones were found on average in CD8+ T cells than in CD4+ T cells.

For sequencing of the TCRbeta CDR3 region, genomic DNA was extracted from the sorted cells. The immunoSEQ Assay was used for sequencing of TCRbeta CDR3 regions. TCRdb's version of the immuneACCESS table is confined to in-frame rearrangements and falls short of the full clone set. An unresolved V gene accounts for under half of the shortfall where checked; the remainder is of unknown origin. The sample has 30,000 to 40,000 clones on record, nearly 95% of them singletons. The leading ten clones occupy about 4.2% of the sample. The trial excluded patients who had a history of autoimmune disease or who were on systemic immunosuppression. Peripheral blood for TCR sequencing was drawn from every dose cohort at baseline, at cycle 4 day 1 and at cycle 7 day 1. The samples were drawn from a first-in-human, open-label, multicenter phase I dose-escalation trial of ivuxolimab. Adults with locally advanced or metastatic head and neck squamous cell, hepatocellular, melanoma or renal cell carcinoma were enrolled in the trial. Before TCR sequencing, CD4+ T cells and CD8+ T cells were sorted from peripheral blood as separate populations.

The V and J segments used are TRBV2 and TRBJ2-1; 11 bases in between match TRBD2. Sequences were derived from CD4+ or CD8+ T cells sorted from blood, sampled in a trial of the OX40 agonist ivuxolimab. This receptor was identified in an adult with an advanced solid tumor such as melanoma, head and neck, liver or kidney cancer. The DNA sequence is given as TGTGCCAGCAGCCCCGGGACTAGCGGATACAATGAGCAGTTCTTC. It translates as CASSPGTSGYNEQFF.